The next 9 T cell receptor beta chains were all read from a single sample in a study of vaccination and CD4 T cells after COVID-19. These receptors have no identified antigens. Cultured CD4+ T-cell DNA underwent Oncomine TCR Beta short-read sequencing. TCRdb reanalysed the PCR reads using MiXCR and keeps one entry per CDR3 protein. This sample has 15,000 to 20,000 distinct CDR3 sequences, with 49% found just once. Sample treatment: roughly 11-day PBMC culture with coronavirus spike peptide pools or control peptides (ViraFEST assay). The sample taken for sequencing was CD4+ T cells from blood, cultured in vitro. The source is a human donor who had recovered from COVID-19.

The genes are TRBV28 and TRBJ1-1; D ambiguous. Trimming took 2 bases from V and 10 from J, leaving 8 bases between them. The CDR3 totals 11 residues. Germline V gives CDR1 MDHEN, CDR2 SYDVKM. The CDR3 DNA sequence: TGTGCCAGCAGTTTAGGATTCGGAGCTTTCTTT. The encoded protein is CASSLGFGAFF.

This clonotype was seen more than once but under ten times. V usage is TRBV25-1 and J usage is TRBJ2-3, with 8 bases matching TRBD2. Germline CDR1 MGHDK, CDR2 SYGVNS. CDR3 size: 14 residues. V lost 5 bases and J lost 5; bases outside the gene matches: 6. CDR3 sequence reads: CASSLAGGLDTQYF. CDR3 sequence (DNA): TGTGCCAGCAGTCTGGCGGGGGGATTAGATACGCAGTATTTT. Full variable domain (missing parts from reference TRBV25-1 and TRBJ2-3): EADIYQTPRYLVIGTGKKITLECSQTMGHDKMYWYQQDPGMELHLIHYSYGVNSTEKGDLSSESTVSRIRTEHFPLTLESARPSHTSQYLCASSLAGGLDTQYFGPGTRLTVL.

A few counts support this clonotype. CDR3 loop: CASSLEALGTEFF. The DNA of the CDR3 is TGTGCCAGCAGCTTAGAGGCCCTGGGAACCGAGTTCTTC. This chain links TRBV7-2 with TRBJ2-1; D is unclear. Germline lookup yields CDR1 SGHTA and CDR2 FQGNSA. This CDR3 has 13 amino acids. Trimming shortened V by 1 base and J by 14 bases, and 15 bases separated the two germline ends.

The DNA for the CDR3 is TGCAGTGCTAGACCACAGGGCGCCTCGGTAATGAACACTGAAGCTTTCTTT. Translation gives CSARPQGASVMNTEAFF. The gene calls are TRBV20-1 and TRBJ1-1; D is possibly TRBD1 (6 bases). V gave up 2 bases and J gave up 0 bases, with 19 bases separating them. Germline V gene sequence: CDR1 DFQATT, CDR2 SNEGSKA (reference sequence). CDR3 length: 17 residues.

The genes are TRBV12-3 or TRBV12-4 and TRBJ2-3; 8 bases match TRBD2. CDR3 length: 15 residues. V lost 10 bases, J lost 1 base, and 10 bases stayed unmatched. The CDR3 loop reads CATTRGGGRTDTQYF. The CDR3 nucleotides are TGTGCCACTACCCGGGGGGGGGGCCGCACAGATACGCAGTATTTT.

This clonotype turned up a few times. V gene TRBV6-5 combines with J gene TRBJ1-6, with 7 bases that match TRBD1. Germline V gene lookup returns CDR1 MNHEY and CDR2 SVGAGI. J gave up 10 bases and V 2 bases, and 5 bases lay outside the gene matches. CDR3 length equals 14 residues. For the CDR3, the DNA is TGTGCCAGCAGTTACGGGACAGAAGACTCACCCCTCCACTTT. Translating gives CASSYGTEDSPLHF.

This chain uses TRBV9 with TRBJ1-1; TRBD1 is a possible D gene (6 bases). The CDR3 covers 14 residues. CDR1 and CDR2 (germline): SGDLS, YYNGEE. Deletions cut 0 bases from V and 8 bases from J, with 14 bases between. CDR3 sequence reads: CASSVEASRGEAFF. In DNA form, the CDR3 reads TGTGCCAGCAGCGTAGAAGCGAGTAGGGGGGAAGCTTTCTTT.

This CDR3 is CASSYGTTYEQYF. For the CDR3, the DNA is TGTGCCAGCAGTTACGGCACAACCTACGAGCAGTACTTC. This chain uses TRBV6-2 or TRBV6-3 with TRBJ2-7, with D uncertain. V lost 2 bases to trimming and J lost 2 bases, with 7 bases between them. This CDR3 region has 13 residues. Germline assignment: CDR1 MNHEY and CDR2 SVGEGT.

CDR3 sequence (DNA): TGCAGCGTCTCGTGGGACGGAACCTACGAGCAGTACTTC. Translated, it gives CSVSWDGTYEQYF. This sequence joins TRBV29-1 and TRBJ2-7; D tentatively fits TRBD1 or TRBD2 (5 bases each). V lost 6 bases and J 2 bases, leaving 14 bases between the germline ends. Germline assignment: CDR1 SQVTM and CDR2 ANQGSEA. The CDR3 contains 13 residues.